This passage covers 20 T cell receptor beta chains from one sample sequenced in a study of T cell responses to AZD1222 COVID-19 vaccine. Profiling relied on immunoSEQ multiplex PCR, and the TCRdb table lists in-frame clones only, not all of them. The table shows 90,000 to 120,000 clones, with more than 75% occurring only once. The specimen comprised peripheral blood, sampled 28 days after the second dose of the MenACWY control vaccine. These receptors were taken from an adult who received the MenACWY meningococcal vaccine as a control.

V and J are TRBV29-1 and TRBJ2-2, with TRBD1 identical over 8 bases. Trimming cost V 6 bases and J 1 base; bases outside gene matches: 4. The CDR3 covers 14 residues. Germline assignment: CDR1 SQVTM and CDR2 ANQGSEA. DNA of the CDR3: TGCAGCGTGGGACAGGAGAGGAACACCGGGGAGCTGTTTTTT. Protein product: CSVGQERNTGELFF.

This rearrangement joins TRBV7-2 to TRBJ2-7; 8 bases are a match to TRBD2. Germline-derived CDR1 and CDR2 are SGHTA and FQGNSA. V trimming: 3 bases; J trimming: 0 bases; junction bases outside the gene matches: 7. This CDR3 is built from 16 residues. As DNA, the CDR3 is TGTGCCAGCAGCTTCGGGGGGGCGGGGAGCTCCTACGAGCAGTACTTC. Its protein product is CASSFGGAGSSYEQYF.

CDR3 nucleotide sequence: TGTGCCAGCAGCGTAGGGGACGCCTCAAACGCTGAAGCTTTCTTT. It translates to CASSVGDASNAEAFF. The gene calls are TRBV9 and TRBJ1-1, with D possibly being TRBD1 (5 bases). CDR3 length equals 15 residues. The ends were cut back, 0 bases at V and 6 bases at J, with 15 bases in the middle. Germline V gives CDR1 SGDLS, CDR2 YYNGEE.

This chain connects TRBV9 to TRBJ2-1, with no clear D. Trimming removed 0 bases from V and 3 bases from J, with 10 bases in between. This CDR3 contains 15 residues. Germline V gene sequence: CDR1 SGDLS, CDR2 YYNGEE. CDR3 in DNA: TGTGCCAGCAGCGTAGACGGTGGGGTCTACAATGAGCAGTTCTTC. Its translation is CASSVDGGVYNEQFF.

The chain has TRBV21-1 and TRBJ2-7; no check of the table's D call, TRBD1, against the DNA was made. TRBV21-1 represents a pseudogene. This CDR3 is 16 amino acids long. The DNA of the CDR3 is TGTGCCAGCAGCAAAGCAATGACAGGGAGTAACTACGAGCAGTACTTC. Its protein product is CASSKAMTGSNYEQYF.

The chain uses TRBV6-5 and TRBJ2-1, with D unclear. This CDR3 has 13 residues. Germline V lookup: CDR1 MNHEY, CDR2 SVGAGI. With 6 bases removed from V and 5 bases from J, the gap between germline ends came to 11 bases. The CDR3 sequence: CASRETLNNEQFF. Here the CDR3 DNA reads TGTGCCAGCAGGGAGACTTTAAACAATGAGCAGTTCTTC.

The CDR3, as DNA: TGTGCCAGCAGCCGGACAGGGTTTGGTGGCGGCTACACCTTC. Translated, it gives CASSRTGFGGGYTF. The chain combines TRBV4-2 with TRBJ1-2; 8 nucleotides align to TRBD1. V dropped 4 bases and J dropped 8; count of bases not matched to a gene: 9. The CDR3 is made up of 14 amino acids. CDR1 and CDR2 from the germline V gene are LGHNA and YNFKEQ.

The rearrangement links TRBV29-1 to TRBJ2-7, with D perhaps being TRBD1 or TRBD2 (5 bases each). CDR1 and CDR2 (germline): SQVTM, ANQGSEA. CDR3 size: 12 residues. V was cut by 6 bases and J by 2 bases, with 11 bases left in between. CDR3 sequence: CSVSGHTYEQYF. DNA for the CDR3: TGCAGCGTATCGGGGCACACCTACGAGCAGTACTTC.

The chain has TRBV18 and TRBJ1-6, with 8 bases that match TRBD1. Germline V CDR1 and CDR2: KGHSH, LQKENI. The CDR3 sequence is 14 residues long. Trimming removed 5 bases from V and 14 bases from J; junction bases left unmatched: 11. The CDR3 DNA is TGTGCCAGCTCAGGACAGGGTCTCCTTATGGCCCTCCACTTT. This translates into CASSGQGLLMALHF.

The rearrangement joins TRBV5-1 to TRBJ1-1, with D unresolved. Deletions cut 2 bases from V and 4 bases from J, with 9 bases between. The CDR3 is made up of 13 amino acids. CDR1 is SGHRS and CDR2 is YFSETQ in the germline V gene. The CDR3 is CASSFNSGTEAFF. The DNA for the CDR3 is TGCGCCAGCAGCTTTAATTCTGGCACTGAAGCTTTCTTT.

V usage is TRBV5-6 and J usage is TRBJ2-2; D is uncertain. Germline V gene sequence: CDR1 SGHDT, CDR2 YYEEEE. Trimming removed 1 base from V and 6 bases from J, with 16 bases in between. CDR3 length: 16 residues. The CDR3 coding sequence is TGTGCCAGCAGCTTGAAGCTAGGGCGGATGTCCGGGGAGCTGTTTTTT. Translation gives CASSLKLGRMSGELFF.

This clone occurred a few times. The genes are TRBV12-3 or TRBV12-4 and TRBJ1-2; D gene unclear. The ends were cut back, 6 bases at V and 4 bases at J, with 12 bases in the middle. The CDR3 extends over 13 amino acids. The CDR3 DNA is TGTGCCAGCAGCGAGGCTGCGGGCTATGGCTACACCTTC. It codes for CASSEAAGYGYTF.

This chain joins TRBV28 and TRBJ2-1; 10 bases agree with TRBD2. The V gene end was trimmed by 5 bases and the J gene end by 7 bases; junction bases not matched to a gene: 8. The CDR3 spans 15 residues. Germline CDR1 reads MDHEN; CDR2 reads SYDVKM. CDR3 residues: CASSRYSGGLNEQFF. CDR3 coding DNA: TGTGCCAGCAGTCGTTATAGCGGGGGGCTTAATGAGCAGTTCTTC.

This clone was counted a single time. The V gene is TRBV5-4, the J gene TRBJ2-7, with D perhaps matching TRBD1 (6 bases). Germline V lookup: CDR1 SGHNT, CDR2 YYREEE (reference sequence). V was cut by 3 bases and J by 6 bases, with 16 bases left in between. The CDR3 has 14 amino acids. Here the CDR3 reads CASSSNAKGGEQYF. The CDR3 DNA follows: TGTGCCAGCAGCTCAAATGCAAAAGGGGGCGAGCAGTACTTC.

This chain uses TRBV7-9 with TRBJ2-5; D might be TRBD1 or TRBD2, each matching 5 bases. The V gene's germline CDR1 is SEHNR and CDR2 FQNEAQ (reference sequence). The CDR3 is 15 amino acids. The V gene lost 2 bases and the J gene lost 5 bases, with 15 bases spanning the gap. As DNA, the CDR3 is TGTGCCAGCAGCTTACTAGATGGGGGTTACGAGACCCAGTACTTC. It specifies CASSLLDGGYETQYF.

The chain carries TRBV28 and TRBJ2-7; no clear D gene. The germline V gene has CDR1 MDHEN and CDR2 SYDVKM. The V and J ends lost 6 bases and 0 bases respectively, with 3 bases between them. This CDR3 is built from 11 residues. The CDR3 coding sequence is TGTGCCAGCAGAAGCTCCTACGAGCAGTACTTC. Its protein product is CASRSSYEQYF.

This sequence joins TRBV18 and TRBJ2-3, with TRBD1 identical over 10 bases. The CDR3 is 15 residues long. The V segment lost 4 bases and the J segment 4 bases; nucleotides outside the gene matches: 5. Germline CDR1 and CDR2: KGHSH and LQKENI. This CDR3 reads CASSRTGGVPDTQYF. The CDR3 region has the DNA TGTGCCAGCTCACGGACAGGGGGAGTGCCAGATACGCAGTATTTT.

J is TRBJ1-2 and V is TRBV7-8; D may be TRBD1 (6 bases). Germline V gene data show CDR1 as SGHVS and CDR2 as FQNEAQ. The CDR3 has 13 residues. Trimming removed 2 bases at V and 4 bases at J, with 8 bases between. CDR3 amino acids: CASSLTGTYGYTF. DNA of the CDR3: TGTGCCAGCAGCTTAACAGGGACCTATGGCTACACCTTC.

The chain's CDR3 is CASSWRDQRYTF. The DNA of the CDR3 is TGTGCCAGCAGCTGGCGGGACCAGCGCTACACCTTC. V usage is TRBV28 and J usage is TRBJ1-2; possible D gene TRBD1, 5 bases. V lost 6 bases, J lost 9 bases, and 14 bases lay in between. Germline loops: CDR1 MDHEN, CDR2 SYDVKM. This CDR3 has 12 amino acids.

This clone was seen only a few times. The V call is TRBV9, the J call TRBJ2-7; weak D call: TRBD1 (5 bases). Trimming took off 4 bases at V and 6 bases at J, with 14 bases between the two ends. CDR3 length: 13 amino acids. The germline V gene has CDR1 SGDLS and CDR2 YYNGEE. The CDR3, as DNA: TGTGCCAGCAGCACAGACAGCAATCTCGAGCAGTACTTC. Translated: CASSTDSNLEQYF.